This is a list of T cell receptor beta chains from one sample in a study of neurological immune-mediated disorders. From the 5' RACE reads, TCRdb called clonotypes with MiXCR, one entry per CDR3 protein. The table includes tens of thousands of distinct CDR3 sequences, approximately 2.4% detected once. Sequencing was done on a sample of PBMCs. The receptors were sampled from a woman aged 25 to 45 with multiple sclerosis. Each CDR3 is given with its conserved first and last residue. Each record gives: D gene, clone size, V gene, J gene, CDR3 DNA, CDR3 protein. The D gene is left open where the match is weak. Clone size reads once, few, many, or a class if the clone is expanded.

-,many,TRBV7-2,TRBJ1-1,TGTGCCAGCAGCTTAGATGGGGCGGGGTATGGGGAAGCTTTCTTT,CASSLDGAGYGEAFF
-,many,TRBV7-6,TRBJ1-1,TGTGCCAGCAGCTTATATCCCCGGCAAGCGACTGAAGCTTTCTTT,CASSLYPRQATEAFF
-,many,TRBV7-2,TRBJ2-7,TGTGCCAGCGGAAACCGGGACGCAAGTCTTAATGACGAGCAGTACTTC,CASGNRDASLNDEQYF
-,many,TRBV6-5,TRBJ2-1,TGTGCCAGCAGCCGACGGGTAGACTACAATGAGCAGTTCTTC,CASSRRVDYNEQFF
TRBD1,many,TRBV20-1,TRBJ1-5,TGCAGTGCTAGAGACGGGACAGGGGGCCCCAGTTGGCCCCAGCATTTT,CSARDGTGGPSWPQHF
TRBD2,many,TRBV5-1,TRBJ2-3,TGCGCCAGCAGCTTGCCCAGCGGGAGCTCAGATACGCAGTATTTT,CASSLPSGSSDTQYF
-,many,TRBV2,TRBJ2-1,TGTGCCAGCAATTCACACCCTCGGGGCTCCTACAATGAGCAGTTCTTC,CASNSHPRGSYNEQFF
-,many,TRBV25-1,TRBJ2-7,TGTGCCAGCAGTGAATTAGGCGACGAGCAGTACTTC,CASSELGDEQYF
TRBD1,many,TRBV7-9,TRBJ2-7,TGTGCCAGCAGCTCTCCGGGACAGAGCTACGAGCAGTACTTC,CASSSPGQSYEQYF
TRBD1,many,TRBV10-3,TRBJ2-4,TGTGCCACCGCTCCCGGGACAGAAAACATTCAGTACTTC,CATAPGTENIQYF
-,many,TRBV15,TRBJ2-7,TGTGCCACCAGCAGAGATCTGGACGGGTCGGTCGAGCAGTACTTC,CATSRDLDGSVEQYF
-,many,TRBV11-2,TRBJ2-7,TGTGCCAGCAGTCCACCAAGCCCACGCACAATCTCCTACGAGCAGTACTTC,CASSPPSPRTISYEQYF
TRBD2,many,TRBV12-3/TRBV12-4,TRBJ2-5,TGTGCCAGCAGTTTGCGGGAGCAAGAGACCCAGTACTTC,CASSLREQETQYF
-,many,TRBV10-3,TRBJ1-2,TGTGCCATCAGTGCGGGCAGGGTATCGCTTCCGGATGGCTACACCTTC,CAISAGRVSLPDGYTF
TRBD2,many,TRBV6-1,TRBJ2-1,TGTGCCAATCTAGCGGGAACCTACAATGAGCAGTTCTTC,CANLAGTYNEQFF
TRBD1,many,TRBV28,TRBJ1-1,TGTGCCAGCAGTTTATGGACAGGGGAAGCTTTCTTT,CASSLWTGEAFF
-,many,TRBV12-3/TRBV12-4,TRBJ2-3,TGTGCCAGCAGCATACCGGGGCACACAGATACGCAGTATTTT,CASSIPGHTDTQYF
-,many,TRBV12-3/TRBV12-4,TRBJ2-7,TGTGCCAGCAGTTTCTACGGGACTCATGCCTACGAGCAGTACTTC,CASSFYGTHAYEQYF
TRBD2,many,TRBV7-9,TRBJ2-1,TGTGCCAGCAGCCTTAGCGGGAGCAGGGATGAGCAGTTCTTC,CASSLSGSRDEQFF
TRBD2,many,TRBV28,TRBJ2-1,TGTGCCAGCAGTTCCGGGACTACCGCCTACAATGAGCAGTTCTTC,CASSSGTTAYNEQFF
TRBD1,many,TRBV18,TRBJ1-2,TGTGCCAGCTCACCAGTAGCCGACAGGGAGCGTGGCTACACCTTC,CASSPVADRERGYTF
-,many,TRBV20-1,TRBJ2-3,TGCAGTGCTAGAGTATCACCGGGTGGGACAGATACGCAGTATTTT,CSARVSPGGTDTQYF
TRBD2,many,TRBV27,TRBJ2-1,TGTGCCAGCAGTTGGAGCGGGGGTAACAATGAGCAGTTCTTC,CASSWSGGNNEQFF
TRBD1,many,TRBV6-1,TRBJ1-2,TGTGCCAGCAGGTTGACAGGGAACTATGGCTACACCTTC,CASRLTGNYGYTF
-,many,TRBV20-1,TRBJ2-1,TGCAGTGCTAGAGCAGGGGAAGCCGGTGAGCAGTTCTTC,CSARAGEAGEQFF
-,many,TRBV6-1,TRBJ2-5,TGTGCCAGCAGTCCCAAGGGCTTCCAAGAGACCCAGTACTTC,CASSPKGFQETQYF